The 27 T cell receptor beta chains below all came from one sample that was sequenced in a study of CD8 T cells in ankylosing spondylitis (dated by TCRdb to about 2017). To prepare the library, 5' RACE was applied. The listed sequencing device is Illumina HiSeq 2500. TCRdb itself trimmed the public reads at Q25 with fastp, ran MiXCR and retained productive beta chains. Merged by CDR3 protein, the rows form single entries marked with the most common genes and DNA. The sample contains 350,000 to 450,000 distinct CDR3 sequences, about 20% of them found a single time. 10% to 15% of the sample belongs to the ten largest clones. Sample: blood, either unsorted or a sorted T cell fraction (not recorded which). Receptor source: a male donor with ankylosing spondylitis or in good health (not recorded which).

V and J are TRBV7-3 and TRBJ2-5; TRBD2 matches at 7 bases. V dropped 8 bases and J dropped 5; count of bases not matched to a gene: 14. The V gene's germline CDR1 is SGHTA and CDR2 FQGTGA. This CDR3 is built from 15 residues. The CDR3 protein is CASSKRGLNSETQYF. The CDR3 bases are TGTGCCAGCTCCAAAAGGGGACTAAATTCGGAGACCCAGTACTTC.

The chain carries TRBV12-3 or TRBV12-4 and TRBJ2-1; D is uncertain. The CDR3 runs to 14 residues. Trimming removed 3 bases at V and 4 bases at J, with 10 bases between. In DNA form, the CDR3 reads TGTGCCAGCAGTTTGGAACGGAAATACAATGAGCAGTTCTTC. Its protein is CASSLERKYNEQFF.

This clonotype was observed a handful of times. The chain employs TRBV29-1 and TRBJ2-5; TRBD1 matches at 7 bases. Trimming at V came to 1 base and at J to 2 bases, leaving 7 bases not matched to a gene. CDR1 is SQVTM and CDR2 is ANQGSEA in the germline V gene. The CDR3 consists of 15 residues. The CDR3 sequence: CSVEVGTALQETQYF. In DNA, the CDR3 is TGCAGCGTTGAAGTCGGGACAGCATTGCAAGAGACCCAGTACTTC.

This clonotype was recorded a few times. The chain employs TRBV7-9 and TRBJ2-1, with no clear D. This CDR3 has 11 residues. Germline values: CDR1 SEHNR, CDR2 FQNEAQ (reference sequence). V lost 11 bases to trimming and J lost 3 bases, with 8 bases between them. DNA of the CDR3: TGTGCCGTACCGGTCTACAATGAGCAGTTCTTC. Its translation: CAVPVYNEQFF.

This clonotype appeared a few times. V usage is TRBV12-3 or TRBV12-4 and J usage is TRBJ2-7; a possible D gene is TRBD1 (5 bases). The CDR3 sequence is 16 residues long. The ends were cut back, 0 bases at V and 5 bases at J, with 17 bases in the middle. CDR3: CASSLAVRPGRDEQYF. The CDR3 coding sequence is TGTGCCAGCAGTTTAGCGGTTCGGCCGGGCAGGGACGAGCAGTACTTC.

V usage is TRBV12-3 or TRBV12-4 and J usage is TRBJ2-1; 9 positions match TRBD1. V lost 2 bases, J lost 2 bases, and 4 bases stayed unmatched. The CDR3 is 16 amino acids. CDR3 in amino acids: CASSLRTGEAYNEQFF. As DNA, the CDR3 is TGTGCCAGCAGTTTAAGGACAGGGGAGGCCTACAATGAGCAGTTCTTC.

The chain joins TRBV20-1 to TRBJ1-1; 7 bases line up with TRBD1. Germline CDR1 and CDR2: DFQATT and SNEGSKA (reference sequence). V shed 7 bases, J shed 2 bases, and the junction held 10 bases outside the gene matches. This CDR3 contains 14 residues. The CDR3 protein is CSDNDRVRNTEAFF. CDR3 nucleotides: TGCAGTGATAACGACAGGGTACGAAACACTGAAGCTTTCTTT.

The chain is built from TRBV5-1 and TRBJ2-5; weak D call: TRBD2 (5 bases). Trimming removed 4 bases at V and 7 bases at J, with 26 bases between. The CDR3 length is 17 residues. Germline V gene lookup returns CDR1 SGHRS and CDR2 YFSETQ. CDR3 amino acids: CASSPRLDVWEKVTQYF. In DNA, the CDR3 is TGCGCCAGCAGCCCCCGCCTAGATGTTTGGGAGAAAGTGACCCAGTACTTC. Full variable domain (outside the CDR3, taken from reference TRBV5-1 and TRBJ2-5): KAGVTQTPRYLIKTRGQQVTLSCSPISGHRSVSWYQQTPGQGLQFLFEYFSETQRNKGNFPGRFSGRQFSNSRSEMNVSTLELGDSALYLCASSPRLDVWEKVTQYFGPGTRLLVL.

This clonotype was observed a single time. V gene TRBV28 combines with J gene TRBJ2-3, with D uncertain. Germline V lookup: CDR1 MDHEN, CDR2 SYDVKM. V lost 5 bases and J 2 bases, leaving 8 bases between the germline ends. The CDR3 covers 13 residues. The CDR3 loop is CASSPNLTDTQYF. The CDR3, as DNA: TGTGCCAGCAGTCCCAATCTCACAGATACGCAGTATTTT.

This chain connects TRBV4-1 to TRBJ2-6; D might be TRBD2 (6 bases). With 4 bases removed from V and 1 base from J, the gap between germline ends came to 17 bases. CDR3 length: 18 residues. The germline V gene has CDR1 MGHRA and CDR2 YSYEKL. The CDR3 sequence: CASSPWDFDSSGANVLTF. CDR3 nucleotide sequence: TGCGCCAGCAGCCCTTGGGACTTCGATTCGTCTGGGGCCAACGTCCTGACTTTC.

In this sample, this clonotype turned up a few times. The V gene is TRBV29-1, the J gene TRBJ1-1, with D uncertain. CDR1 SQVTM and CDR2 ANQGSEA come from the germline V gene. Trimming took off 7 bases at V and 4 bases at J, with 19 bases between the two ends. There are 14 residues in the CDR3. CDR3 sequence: CSGKGTVGFTEAFF. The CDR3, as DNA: TGCAGCGGAAAGGGAACAGTGGGTTTCACTGAAGCTTTCTTT.

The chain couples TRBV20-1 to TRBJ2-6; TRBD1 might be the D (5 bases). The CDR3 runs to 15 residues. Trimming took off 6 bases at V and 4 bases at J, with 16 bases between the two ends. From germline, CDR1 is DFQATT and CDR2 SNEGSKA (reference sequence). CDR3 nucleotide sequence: TGCAGTGCAACAGGAACAAACGGGGGGGCCAACGTCCTGACTTTC. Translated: CSATGTNGGANVLTF.

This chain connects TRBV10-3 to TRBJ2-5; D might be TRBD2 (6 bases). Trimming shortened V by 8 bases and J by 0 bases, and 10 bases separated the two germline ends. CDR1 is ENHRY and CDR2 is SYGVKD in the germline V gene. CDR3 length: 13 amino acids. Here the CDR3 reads CAIGPGDQETQYF. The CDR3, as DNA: TGTGCCATCGGTCCGGGGGACCAAGAGACCCAGTACTTC.

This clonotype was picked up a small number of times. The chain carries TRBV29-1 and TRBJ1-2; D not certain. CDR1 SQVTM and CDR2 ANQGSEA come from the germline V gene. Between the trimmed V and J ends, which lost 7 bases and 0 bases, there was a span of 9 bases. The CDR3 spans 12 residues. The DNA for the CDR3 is TGCAGCGCTTTGAAGGCTAACTATGGCTACACCTTC. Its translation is CSALKANYGYTF.

DNA of the CDR3: TGCGCCAGCAGCCAAGTTAGTGAAAAACTGTTTTTT. Translated, it gives CASSQVSEKLFF. V gene TRBV4-1 combines with J gene TRBJ1-4; no clear D. CDR3 length: 12 residues. The germline V and J ends were trimmed by 1 base and 7 bases, with 4 bases remaining between them. Looked up from germline, CDR1 is MGHRA and CDR2 is YSYEKL.

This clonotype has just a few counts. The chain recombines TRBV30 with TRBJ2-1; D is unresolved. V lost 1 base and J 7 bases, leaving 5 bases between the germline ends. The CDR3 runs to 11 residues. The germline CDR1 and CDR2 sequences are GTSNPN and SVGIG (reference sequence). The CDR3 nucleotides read TGTGCCTGGAGTGAGTGGAATGAGCAGTTCTTC. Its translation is CAWSEWNEQFF.

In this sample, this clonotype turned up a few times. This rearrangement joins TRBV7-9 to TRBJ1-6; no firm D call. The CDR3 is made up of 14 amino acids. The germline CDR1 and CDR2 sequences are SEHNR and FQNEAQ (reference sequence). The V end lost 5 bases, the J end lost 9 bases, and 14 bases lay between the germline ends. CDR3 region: CASSDWELTSPLHF. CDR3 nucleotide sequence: TGTGCCAGCAGCGATTGGGAACTCACTTCACCCCTCCACTTT.

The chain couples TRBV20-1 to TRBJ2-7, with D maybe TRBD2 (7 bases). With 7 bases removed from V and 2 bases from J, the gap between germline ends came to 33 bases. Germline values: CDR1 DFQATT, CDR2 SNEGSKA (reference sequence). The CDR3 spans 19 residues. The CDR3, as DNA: TGCAGTGGTCGGGGCGGGGGACATCCAACCCCAAGGGATCCCTACGAGCAGTACTTC. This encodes CSGRGGGHPTPRDPYEQYF.

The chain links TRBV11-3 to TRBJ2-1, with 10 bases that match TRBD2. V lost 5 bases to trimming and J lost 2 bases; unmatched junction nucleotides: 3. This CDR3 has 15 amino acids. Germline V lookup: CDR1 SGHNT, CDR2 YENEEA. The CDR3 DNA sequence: TGTGCCAGCAGCAGCGGGGGGGGTCCCTACAATGAGCAGTTCTTC. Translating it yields CASSSGGGPYNEQFF.

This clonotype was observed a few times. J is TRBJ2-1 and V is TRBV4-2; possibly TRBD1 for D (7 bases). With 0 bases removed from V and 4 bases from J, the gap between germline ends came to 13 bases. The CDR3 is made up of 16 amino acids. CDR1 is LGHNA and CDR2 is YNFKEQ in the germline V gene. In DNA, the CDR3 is TGTGCCAGCAGCCAAGAACGGGCAGGGGGGTACAATGAGCAGTTCTTC. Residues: CASSQERAGGYNEQFF.

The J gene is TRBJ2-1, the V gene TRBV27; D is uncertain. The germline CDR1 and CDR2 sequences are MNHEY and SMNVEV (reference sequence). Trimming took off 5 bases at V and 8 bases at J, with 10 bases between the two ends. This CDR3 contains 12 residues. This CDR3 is CASSRQADEQFF. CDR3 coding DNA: TGTGCCAGCAGTCGGCAGGCGGATGAGCAGTTCTTC.

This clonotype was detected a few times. The chain's CDR3 is CASSQDRFRDILIPGNTGELFF. CDR3 in DNA: TGTGCCAGCAGCCAAGATCGCTTCCGGGACATCCTAATACCCGGTAACACCGGGGAGCTGTTTTTT. The gene calls are TRBV3-1 and TRBJ2-2, with D possibly being TRBD1 (6 bases). Deletions cut 0 bases from V and 2 bases from J, with 28 bases between. This CDR3 has 22 amino acids. Germline assignment: CDR1 LGHDT and CDR2 YNNKEL (reference sequence).

DNA for the CDR3: TGTGCCAGCAGTTTGGCAGCGGGGGAAGATACGCAGTATTTT. This gives the protein CASSLAAGEDTQYF. The chain employs TRBV28 and TRBJ2-3; TRBD2 aligns across 8 bases. The CDR3 totals 14 residues. J lost 5 bases, V lost 3 bases, and 4 bases had no gene match. Germline V gene lookup returns CDR1 MDHEN and CDR2 SYDVKM.

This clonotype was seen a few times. Here the CDR3 reads CASRAGNQPQHF. CDR3 nucleotides: TGTGCCAGCAGGGCGGGGAATCAGCCCCAGCATTTT. The chain couples TRBV7-9 to TRBJ1-5, with no clear D. The germline V and J ends were trimmed by 6 bases and 4 bases, with 7 bases remaining between them. In germline, CDR1 is SEHNR, CDR2 FQNEAQ (reference sequence). CDR3 length: 12 residues.

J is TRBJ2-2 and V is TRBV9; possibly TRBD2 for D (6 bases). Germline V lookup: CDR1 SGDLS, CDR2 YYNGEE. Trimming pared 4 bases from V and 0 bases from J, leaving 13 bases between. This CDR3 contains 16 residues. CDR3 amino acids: CASSLEGGANTGELFF. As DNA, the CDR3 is TGTGCCAGCAGCCTAGAGGGAGGTGCGAACACCGGGGAGCTGTTTTTT.

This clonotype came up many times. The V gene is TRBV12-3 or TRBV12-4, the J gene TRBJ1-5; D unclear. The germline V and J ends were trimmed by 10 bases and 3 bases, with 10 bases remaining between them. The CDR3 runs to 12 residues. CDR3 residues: CATAEPNQPQHF. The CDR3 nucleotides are TGTGCCACCGCGGAACCCAATCAGCCCCAGCATTTT.

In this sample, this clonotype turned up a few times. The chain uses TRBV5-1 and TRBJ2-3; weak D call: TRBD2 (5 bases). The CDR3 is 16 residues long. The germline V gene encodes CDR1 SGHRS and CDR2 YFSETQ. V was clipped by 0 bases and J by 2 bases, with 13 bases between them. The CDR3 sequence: CASSLAEGGLTDTQYF. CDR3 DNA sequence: TGCGCCAGCAGCTTGGCCGAGGGTGGTCTCACAGATACGCAGTATTTT.